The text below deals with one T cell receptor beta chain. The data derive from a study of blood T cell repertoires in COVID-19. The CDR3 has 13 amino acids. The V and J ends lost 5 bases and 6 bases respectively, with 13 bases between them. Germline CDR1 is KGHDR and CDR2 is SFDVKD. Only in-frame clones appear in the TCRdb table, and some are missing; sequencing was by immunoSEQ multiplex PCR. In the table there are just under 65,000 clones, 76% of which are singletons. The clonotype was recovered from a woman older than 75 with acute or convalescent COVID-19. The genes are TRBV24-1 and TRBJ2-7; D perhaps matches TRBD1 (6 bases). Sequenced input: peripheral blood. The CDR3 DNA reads TGTGCCACCAGTGTAGGACAGTCGTCCGAGCAGTACTTC. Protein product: CATSVGQSSEQYF.